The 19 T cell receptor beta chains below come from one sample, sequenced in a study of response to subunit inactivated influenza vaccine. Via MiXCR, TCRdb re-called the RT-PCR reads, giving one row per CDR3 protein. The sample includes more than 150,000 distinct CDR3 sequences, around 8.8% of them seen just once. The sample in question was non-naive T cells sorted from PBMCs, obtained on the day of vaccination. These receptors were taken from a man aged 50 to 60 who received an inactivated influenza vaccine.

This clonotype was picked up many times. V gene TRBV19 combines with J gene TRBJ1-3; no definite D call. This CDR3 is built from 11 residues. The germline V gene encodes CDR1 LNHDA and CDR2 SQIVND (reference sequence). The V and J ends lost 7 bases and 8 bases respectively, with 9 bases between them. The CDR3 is CASTEADTIYF. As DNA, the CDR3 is TGTGCCAGTACTGAGGCGGACACCATATATTTT.

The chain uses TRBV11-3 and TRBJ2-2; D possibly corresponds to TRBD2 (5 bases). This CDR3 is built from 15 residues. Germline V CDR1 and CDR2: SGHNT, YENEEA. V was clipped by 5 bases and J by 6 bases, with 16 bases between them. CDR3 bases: TGTGCCAGCAGCCAAGGACTGCCCGGGCCCGGGGAGCTGTTTTTT. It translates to CASSQGLPGPGELFF.

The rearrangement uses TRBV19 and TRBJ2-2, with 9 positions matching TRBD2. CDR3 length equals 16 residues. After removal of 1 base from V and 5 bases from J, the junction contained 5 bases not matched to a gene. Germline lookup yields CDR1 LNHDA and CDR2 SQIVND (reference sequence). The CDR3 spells CASSIGGLAGTGELFF. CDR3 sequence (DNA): TGTGCCAGTAGTATAGGGGGGCTAGCGGGAACCGGGGAGCTGTTTTTT.

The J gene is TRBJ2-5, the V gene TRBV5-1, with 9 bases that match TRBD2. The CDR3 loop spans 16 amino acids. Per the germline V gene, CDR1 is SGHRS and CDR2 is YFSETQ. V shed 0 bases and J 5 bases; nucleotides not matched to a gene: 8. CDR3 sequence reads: CASSLGSGSFGETQYF. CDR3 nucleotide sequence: TGCGCCAGCAGCTTGGGTAGCGGGAGTTTCGGGGAGACCCAGTACTTC.

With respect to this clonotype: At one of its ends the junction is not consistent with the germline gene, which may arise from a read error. CDR3 in amino acids: CCARDSQRQGGELFF. The CDR3 coding sequence is TGCTGTGCTAGAGATAGCCAGAGACAGGGCGGGGAGCTGTTTTTT. The chain joins TRBV20-1 to TRBJ2-2, with 7 bases matching TRBD1. This CDR3 region has 15 residues. Per germline, CDR1 DFQATT and CDR2 SNEGSKA (reference sequence).

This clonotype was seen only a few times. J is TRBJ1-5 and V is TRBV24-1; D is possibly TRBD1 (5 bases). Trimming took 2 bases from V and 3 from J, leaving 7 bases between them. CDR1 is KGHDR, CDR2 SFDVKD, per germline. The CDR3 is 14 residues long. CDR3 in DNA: TGTGCCACCAGTGATTGGGGGAACAATCAGCCCCAGCATTTT. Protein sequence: CATSDWGNNQPQHF.

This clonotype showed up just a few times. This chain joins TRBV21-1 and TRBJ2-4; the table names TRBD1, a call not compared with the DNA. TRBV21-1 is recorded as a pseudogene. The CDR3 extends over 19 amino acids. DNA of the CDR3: TGTGCCAGCGCCATAAGCACGGGACATGAAAATTTAGCCAAAAACATTCAGTACTTC. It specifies CASAISTGHENLAKNIQYF.

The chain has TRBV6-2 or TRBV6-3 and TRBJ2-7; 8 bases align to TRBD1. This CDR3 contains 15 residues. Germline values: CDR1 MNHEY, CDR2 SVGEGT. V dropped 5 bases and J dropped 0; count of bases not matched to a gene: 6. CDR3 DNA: TGTGCCAGCAGTAAGGGACAGGACTTCTCCTACGAGCAGTACTTC. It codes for CASSKGQDFSYEQYF.

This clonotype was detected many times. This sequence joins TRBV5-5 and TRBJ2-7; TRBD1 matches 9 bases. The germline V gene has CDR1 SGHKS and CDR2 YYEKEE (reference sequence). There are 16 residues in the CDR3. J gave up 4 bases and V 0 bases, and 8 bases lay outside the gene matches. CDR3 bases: TGTGCCAGCAGCTTGGCTACAGGGGGCGCAGAGTACGAGCAGTACTTC. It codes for CASSLATGGAEYEQYF.

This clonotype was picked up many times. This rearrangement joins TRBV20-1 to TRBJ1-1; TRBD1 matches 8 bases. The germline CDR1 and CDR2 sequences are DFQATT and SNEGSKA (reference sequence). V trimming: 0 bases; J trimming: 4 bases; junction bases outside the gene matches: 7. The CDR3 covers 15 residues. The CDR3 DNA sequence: TGCAGTGCTAGAGACCAAACAGGGGGAGGCACTGAAGCTTTCTTT. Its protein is CSARDQTGGGTEAFF.

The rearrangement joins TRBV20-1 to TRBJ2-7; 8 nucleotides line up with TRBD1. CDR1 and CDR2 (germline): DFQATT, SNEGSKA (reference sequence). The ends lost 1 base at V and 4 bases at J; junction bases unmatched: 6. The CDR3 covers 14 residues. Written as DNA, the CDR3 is TGCAGTGCTAGAGGAAGGGACAGGTCTTACGAGCAGTACTTC. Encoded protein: CSARGRDRSYEQYF.

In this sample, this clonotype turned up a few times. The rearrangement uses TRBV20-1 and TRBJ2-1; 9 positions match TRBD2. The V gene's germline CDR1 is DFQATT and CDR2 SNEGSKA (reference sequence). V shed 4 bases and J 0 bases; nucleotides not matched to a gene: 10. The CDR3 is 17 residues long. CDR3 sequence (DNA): TGCAGTGCTACAGAGCAGGGGACTAGCTTCTCCTACAATGAGCAGTTCTTC. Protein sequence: CSATEQGTSFSYNEQFF.

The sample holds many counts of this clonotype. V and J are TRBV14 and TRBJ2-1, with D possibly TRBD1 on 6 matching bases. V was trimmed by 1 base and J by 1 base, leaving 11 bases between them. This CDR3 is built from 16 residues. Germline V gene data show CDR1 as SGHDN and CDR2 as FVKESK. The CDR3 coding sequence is TGTGCCAGCAGCCAAGTGTGGACAGTATCCTACAATGAGCAGTTCTTC. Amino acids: CASSQVWTVSYNEQFF.

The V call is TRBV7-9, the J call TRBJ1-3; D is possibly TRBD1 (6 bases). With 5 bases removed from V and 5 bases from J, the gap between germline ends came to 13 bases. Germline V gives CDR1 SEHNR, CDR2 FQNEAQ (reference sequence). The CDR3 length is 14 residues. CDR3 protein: CASSPLRGRNTIYF. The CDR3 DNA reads TGTGCCAGCAGCCCGCTCAGGGGACGAAACACCATATATTTT.

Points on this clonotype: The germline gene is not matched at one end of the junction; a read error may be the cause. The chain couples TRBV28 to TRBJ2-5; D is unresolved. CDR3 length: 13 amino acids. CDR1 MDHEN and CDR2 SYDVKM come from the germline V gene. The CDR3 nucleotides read TGTACCAGCAGCTCTATTGATCCAGAGACCCAGTACTTC. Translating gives CTSSSIDPETQYF.

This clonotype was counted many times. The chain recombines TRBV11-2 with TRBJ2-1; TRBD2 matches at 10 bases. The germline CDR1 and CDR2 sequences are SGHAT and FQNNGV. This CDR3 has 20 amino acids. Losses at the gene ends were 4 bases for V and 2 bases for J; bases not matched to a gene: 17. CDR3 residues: CASSSAPYSGRRRPYNEQFF. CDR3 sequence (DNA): TGTGCCAGCAGCTCCGCCCCATATAGCGGGAGGAGGCGACCCTACAATGAGCAGTTCTTC.

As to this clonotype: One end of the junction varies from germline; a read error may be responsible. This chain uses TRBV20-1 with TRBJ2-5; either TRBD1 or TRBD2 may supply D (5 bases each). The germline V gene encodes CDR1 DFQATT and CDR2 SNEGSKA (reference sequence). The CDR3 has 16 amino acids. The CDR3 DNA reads TGCTGTGCTAGAGCCACTAGGGGCCGGCGGCAAGAGACCCAGTACTTC. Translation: CCARATRGRRQETQYF.

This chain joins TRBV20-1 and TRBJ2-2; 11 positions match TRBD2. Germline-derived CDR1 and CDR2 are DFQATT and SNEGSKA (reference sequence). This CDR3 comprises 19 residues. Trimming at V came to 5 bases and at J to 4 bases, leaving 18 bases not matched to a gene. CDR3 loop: CSAATPGLAAQGGTGELFF. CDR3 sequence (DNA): TGCAGTGCTGCTACCCCGGGACTAGCGGCCCAAGGGGGCACCGGGGAGCTGTTTTTT.

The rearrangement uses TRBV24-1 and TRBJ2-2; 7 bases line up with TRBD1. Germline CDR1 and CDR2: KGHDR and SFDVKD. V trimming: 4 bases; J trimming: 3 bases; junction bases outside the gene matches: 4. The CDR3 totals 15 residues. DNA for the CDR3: TGTGCCACCAGTGAGGCGACAGGGTACACCGGGGAGCTGTTTTTT. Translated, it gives CATSEATGYTGELFF.